This T cell receptor (beta chain) was identified during a study of blood T cell repertoires in COVID-19. Those who participated ranged in age from roughly 18 to 89 years and resided in roughly 26 US areas. The ends lost 5 bases at V and 4 bases at J; junction bases unmatched: 7. The germline V gene has CDR1 LNHDA and CDR2 SQIVND (reference sequence). CDR3 length: 15 amino acids. In its sample, this clone was seen a few times. Source study methods: Amplification with reference gene primers provided the estimates of nucleated cell counts. Measured with immunoSEQ multiplex PCR; TCRdb has only the in-frame clones, and not every one. The DNA gave D and trimming, while V, J and clone size come from that table. The sample has about 280,000 clones, 82% seen once.

This TCR was recovered from a man between 40 and 49 years old who had been exposed to COVID-19. The source material was PBMCs or T cells enriched from blood (not recorded which). The chain employs TRBV19 and TRBJ2-7; 11 nucleotides align to TRBD1. The CDR3 DNA follows: TGTGCCAGTAGTCGAGGACAGGGGGCCAGTTACGAGCAGTACTTC. It yields the protein CASSRGQGASYEQYF.